The text below deals with one TCR beta chain. Its matching antigen is unknown. This sample is part of a study of vaccination effects on CD4 cells after COVID-19. Culture proceeded for roughly ten days, and CD4+ T cells were then isolated. Participants were given two doses of BNT162b2 or mRNA-1273 vaccine. All vaccine recipients tested negative for nucleocapsid antibodies and had never contracted SARS-CoV-2 infection. Only in-frame clones appear in the TCRdb table, and some are missing; sequencing was by immunoSEQ multiplex PCR. Among some 70,000 clones listed, 65% to 80% were seen once. CDR3 length: 14 residues. From germline, CDR1 is MNHEY and CDR2 SVGAGI. The V end was cut by 5 bases, the J end by 3 bases, with 10 bases between.

This rearrangement joins TRBV6-5 to TRBJ2-2, with D maybe TRBD1 (6 bases). Source: CD4+ T cells from PBMCs cultured without peptide, taken after COVID-19 vaccination. The origin of this receptor is a human donor who received a COVID-19 vaccine. The CDR3 is CASSRTEYTGELFF. CDR3 bases: TGTGCCAGCAGTCGGACAGAATACACCGGGGAGCTGTTTTTT.